The 11 T cell receptor beta chains below all came from one sample that was sequenced in a study of blood T cell repertoires in COVID-19. Profiled with immunoSEQ multiplex PCR; TCRdb holds only in-frame clones, not every one. The sample includes tens of thousands of clones, around 76% of them seen just once. Sample: peripheral blood. These receptors all come from a woman of 80 years or more with acute or convalescent COVID-19.

At least ten counts were recorded for this clone. As DNA, the CDR3 is TGTGCCGTCCGAGACAGGGGGTTGGGGAATGAGCAGTTCTTC. This sequence encodes CAVRDRGLGNEQFF. The chain couples TRBV7-8 to TRBJ2-1; 9 bases are shared with TRBD1. V lost 11 bases, J lost 7 bases, and 12 bases stayed unmatched. CDR1 is SGHVS, CDR2 FQNEAQ, per germline. This CDR3 contains 14 residues.

The genes are TRBV7-9 and TRBJ2-7; 9 bases fit TRBD1. The CDR3 runs to 14 residues. Germline V gene data show CDR1 as SEHNR and CDR2 as FQNEAQ (reference sequence). Trimming cost V 10 bases and J 2 bases; bases outside gene matches: 9. CDR3 amino acids: CATALRDRAYEQYF. In nucleotides, the CDR3 is TGTGCCACCGCCCTTCGGGACAGGGCCTACGAGCAGTACTTC.

The rearrangement joins TRBV27 to TRBJ2-7; 7 bases match TRBD2. Germline V gene sequence: CDR1 MNHEY, CDR2 SMNVEV (reference sequence). This CDR3 contains 14 residues. After removal of 4 bases from V and 0 bases from J, the junction contained 3 bases not matched to a gene. The CDR3 sequence is CASSSTSSSYEQYF. The CDR3 nucleotides read TGTGCCAGCAGTTCGACTAGCAGCTCCTACGAGCAGTACTTC.

DNA for the CDR3: TGTGCCAGCAGCTTGGCCGGAGGTCCGGGACTAGGTGGCTACGAGCAGTACTTC. Translating gives CASSLAGGPGLGGYEQYF. The genes are TRBV5-4 and TRBJ2-7; TRBD2 aligns across 8 bases. The CDR3 totals 18 residues. J lost 3 bases, V lost 0 bases, and 14 bases had no gene match. The germline V gene has CDR1 SGHNT and CDR2 YYREEE (reference sequence).

This clone has more than one count but fewer than ten. The chain has TRBV28 and TRBJ2-4, with TRBD1 identical over 7 bases. V gave up 1 base and J gave up 10 bases; unmatched junction bases: 7. CDR1 is MDHEN and CDR2 is SYDVKM in the germline V gene. The CDR3 totals 14 residues. The CDR3 DNA reads TGTGCCAGCAGTTTATCCAGGGGACAGATTATTCAGTACTTC. It specifies CASSLSRGQIIQYF.

The chain joins TRBV7-6 to TRBJ2-3; 9 positions match TRBD2. There are 15 residues in the CDR3. Trimming removed 2 bases from V and 0 bases from J; junction bases left unmatched: 0. Germline V lookup: CDR1 SGHVS, CDR2 FNYEAQ. CDR3 in amino acids: CASSLLAGSTDTQYF. The CDR3, as DNA: TGTGCCAGCAGCTTACTAGCGGGAAGCACAGATACGCAGTATTTT. The full variable domain, completed using reference TRBV7-6 and TRBJ2-3, is GAGVSQSPRYKVTKRGQDVALRCDPISGHVSLYWYRQALGQGPEFLTYFNYEAQQDKSGLPNDRFSAERPEGSISTLTIQRTEQRDSAMYRCASSLLAGSTDTQYFGPGTRLTVL.

The V gene is TRBV18, the J gene TRBJ2-3; TRBD2 matches 9 bases. Per the germline V gene, CDR1 is KGHSH and CDR2 is LQKENI. This CDR3 is built from 16 residues. V shed 6 bases, J shed 0 bases, and the junction held 7 bases outside the gene matches. CDR3 region: CASSRSSGISTDTQYF. CDR3 DNA sequence: TGTGCCAGCTCCCGCTCTAGCGGGATTAGCACAGATACGCAGTATTTT.

The V gene is TRBV30, the J gene TRBJ1-2, with 9 bases aligning to TRBD1. Germline V gives CDR1 GTSNPN, CDR2 SVGIG (reference sequence). CDR3 size: 13 residues. With 8 bases clipped from V and 2 bases from J, the junction kept 6 bases outside the gene matches. The CDR3 reads CAGTGGANYGYTF. The CDR3, as DNA: TGTGCCGGAACAGGGGGCGCAAACTATGGCTACACCTTC.

J is TRBJ1-2 and V is TRBV7-9, with D possibly matching TRBD1 (5 bases). From germline, CDR1 is SEHNR and CDR2 FQNEAQ (reference sequence). The CDR3 spans 12 residues. Trimming shortened V by 5 bases and J by 7 bases, and 11 bases separated the two germline ends. The DNA for the CDR3 is TGTGCCAGCAGCAGGCAGGGTCGTGGCTACACCTTC. Its translation: CASSRQGRGYTF.

V gene TRBV24-1 combines with J gene TRBJ1-1; TRBD1 is a possible D gene (5 bases). Trimming took 7 bases from V and 7 from J, leaving 12 bases between them. This CDR3 contains 12 residues. CDR1 is KGHDR and CDR2 is SFDVKD in the germline V gene. The CDR3 DNA reads TGTGCCACCAGCCCCCCGGGGGGTGAAGCTTTCTTT. Amino acid sequence: CATSPPGGEAFF.

This chain uses TRBV10-2 with TRBJ1-4, with unresolved D. V was shortened by 3 bases and J by 3 bases, with 5 bases between the two germline ends. Germline lookup yields CDR1 WSHSY and CDR2 SAAADI. This CDR3 region has 13 residues. The chain's CDR3 is CASSDGANEKLFF. For the CDR3, the DNA is TGCGCCAGCAGTGACGGGGCTAATGAAAAACTGTTTTTT.